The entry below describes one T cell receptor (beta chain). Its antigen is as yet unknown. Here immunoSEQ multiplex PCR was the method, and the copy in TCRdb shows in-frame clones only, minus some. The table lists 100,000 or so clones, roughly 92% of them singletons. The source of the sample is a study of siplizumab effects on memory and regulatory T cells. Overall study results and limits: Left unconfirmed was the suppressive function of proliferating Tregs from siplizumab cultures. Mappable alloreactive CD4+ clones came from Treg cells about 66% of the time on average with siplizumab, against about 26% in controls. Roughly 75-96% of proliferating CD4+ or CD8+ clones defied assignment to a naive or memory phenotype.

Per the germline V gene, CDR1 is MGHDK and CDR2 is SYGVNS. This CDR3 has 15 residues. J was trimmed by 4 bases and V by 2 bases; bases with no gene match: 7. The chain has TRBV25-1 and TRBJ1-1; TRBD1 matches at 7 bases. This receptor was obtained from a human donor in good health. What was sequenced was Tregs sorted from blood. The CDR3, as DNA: TGTGCCAGCAGTGAACTTACAGGGGCGCGCACTGAAGCTTTCTTT. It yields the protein CASSELTGARTEAFF.